What follows are 24 T cell receptor beta chains derived from one specimen sequenced in a study of T cells expressing NK-cell markers. TCRdb derives one entry per CDR3 protein from the 5' RACE reads, leaving out DNA. This sample's table has 550,000 to 600,000 distinct CDR3 sequences. Sequenced sample: blood T cells: a sorted CD56 or NKG2C T cell subset, CD4+ or CD8+ T cells, or bulk PBMC T cells (not recorded which). These receptors all come from a man aged 18 to 35 in good health.

CDR3 residues: CAIRDRRQETQYF. The rearrangement links TRBV10-3 to TRBJ2-5; as DNA is missing, the TRBD1 call by TCRdb cannot be tested. The CDR3 is made up of 13 amino acids. Germline values: CDR1 ENHRY, CDR2 SYGVKD.

The chain employs TRBV29-1 and TRBJ2-7; TCRdb's D call, TRBD2, is unchecked because there is no DNA. The CDR3 has 15 amino acids. Germline V lookup: CDR1 SQVTM, CDR2 ANQGSEA. This chain's CDR3 is CSVEGRTSGSGEQYF.

CDR3 loop: CASSLGLWPQYF. The genes are TRBV14 and TRBJ2-3. Germline V gives CDR1 SGHDN, CDR2 FVKESK. This CDR3 has 12 amino acids.

The rearrangement links TRBV15 to TRBJ2-7; the D call from TCRdb, TRBD1, cannot be confirmed without DNA. Germline V gives CDR1 LNHNV, CDR2 YYDKDF (reference sequence). There are 17 residues in the CDR3. The CDR3 spells CATSAPGQGSLSYEQYF.

The chain uses TRBV7-2 and TRBJ2-5; the D gene TCRdb calls, TRBD2, cannot be checked with no DNA. This CDR3 region has 15 residues. CDR1 and CDR2 from the germline V gene are SGHTA and FQGNSA. The CDR3 is CASSFRTSGSETQYF.

The chain is built from TRBV20-1 and TRBJ1-4. CDR3 length equals 13 residues. CDR1 is DFQATT and CDR2 is SNEGSKA in the germline V gene (reference sequence). This CDR3 is CSARDTRGEKLFF.

V usage is TRBV9 and J usage is TRBJ2-1; TCRdb gives TRBD2 as the D gene, but with no DNA this cannot be confirmed. This CDR3 comprises 15 residues. From germline, CDR1 is SGDLS and CDR2 YYNGEE. Here the CDR3 reads CARGPRAGFLNEQFF.

The rearrangement links TRBV11-2 to TRBJ1-1; TCRdb designates TRBD1, a call that cannot be tested without DNA. CDR3 size: 20 residues. Germline CDR1 is SGHAT and CDR2 is FQNNGV. The CDR3: CASSLTPGTGLREMNTEAFF. The variable domain in full, completed from reference TRBV11-2 and TRBJ1-1, reads EAGVAQSPRYKIIEKRQSVAFWCNPISGHATLYWYQQILGQGPKLLIQFQNNGVVDDSQLPKDRFSAERLKGVDSTLKIQPAKLEDSAVYLCASSLTPGTGLREMNTEAFFGQGTRLTVV.

The rearrangement uses TRBV29-1 and TRBJ1-2; the TRBD1 assignment by TCRdb is unverifiable without DNA. The CDR3 has 12 amino acids. Germline-derived CDR1 and CDR2 are SQVTM and ANQGSEA. This chain's CDR3 is CSVLTGSDGYTF.

The chain employs TRBV6-5 and TRBJ1-6. CDR3 length equals 14 residues. Germline CDR1 reads MNHEY; CDR2 reads SVGAGI. CDR3: CASSYRQDNSPLHF.

The chain joins TRBV4-2 to TRBJ2-7. The CDR3 sequence is 16 residues long. Germline assignment: CDR1 LGHNA and CDR2 YNFKEQ. CDR3: CASSQEWSQTAYEQYF.

V usage is TRBV18 and J usage is TRBJ2-6. The CDR3 spans 14 residues. CDR1 and CDR2 (germline): KGHSH, LQKENI. CDR3 region: CASSVPGWVNVLTF.

The rearrangement links TRBV24-1 to TRBJ2-4; lacking DNA, the TRBD2 call made by TCRdb goes unchecked. CDR1 is KGHDR and CDR2 is SFDVKD in the germline V gene. This CDR3 has 14 residues. The CDR3 is CATSGGQGRNIQYF.

The V call is TRBV12-3 or TRBV12-4, the J call TRBJ2-4; TCRdb proposes TRBD1, but this gene call is untestable without DNA. This CDR3 is 14 amino acids long. CDR3 amino acids: CASSLPWPPNIQYF.

The chain has TRBV7-9 and TRBJ2-1; absent DNA, TCRdb's TRBD1 call cannot be checked. The CDR3 spans 15 residues. Germline CDR1 reads SEHNR; CDR2 reads FQNEAQ (reference sequence). This CDR3 is CASSLVADRAQEQFF.

V gene TRBV12-3 or TRBV12-4 combines with J gene TRBJ1-2. This CDR3 is 13 amino acids long. Here the CDR3 reads CASKGSEAWGYTF.

This rearrangement joins TRBV29-1 to TRBJ2-5. This CDR3 is built from 13 residues. The germline V gene encodes CDR1 SQVTM and CDR2 ANQGSEA. The CDR3 is CSVEDLVRRTQYF.

This chain uses TRBV25-1 with TRBJ1-6; the TCRdb call, TRBD1, lacks DNA for checking. The germline CDR1 and CDR2 sequences are MGHDK and SYGVNS. The length of the CDR3 is 15 residues. This CDR3 is CASSELGQEDSPLHF.

The V and J genes are TRBV10-3 and TRBJ2-2; checking the TCRdb D call of TRBD2 is not possible without DNA. CDR1 ENHRY and CDR2 SYGVKD come from the germline V gene. The length of the CDR3 is 17 residues. CDR3 in amino acids: CAISENPSGKNTGELFF.

The rearrangement joins TRBV6-1 to TRBJ2-4; there is no DNA to check the TCRdb D call of TRBD2. CDR1 and CDR2 from the germline V gene are MNHNS and SASEGT. The CDR3 has 17 amino acids. The CDR3 region is CASKGLAGGLAKNIQYF.

This chain connects TRBV11-1 to TRBJ2-1; TCRdb outputs TRBD2, but without DNA this stays unchecked. Germline loops: CDR1 SGHAT, CDR2 FQDESV (reference sequence). The CDR3 sequence is 18 residues long. The CDR3 is CASSLSFSTSGRYNEQFF.

The genes are TRBV7-9 and TRBJ2-7. From germline, CDR1 is SEHNR and CDR2 FQNEAQ (reference sequence). The CDR3 consists of 12 residues. This chain's CDR3 is CASSAQFYEQYF.

The CDR3 spells CASSPGQHPQETQYF. J is TRBJ2-5 and V is TRBV18; TCRdb picks TRBD1, but there is no DNA to check that call. The CDR3 contains 15 residues. The germline V gene encodes CDR1 KGHSH and CDR2 LQKENI.

The J gene is TRBJ2-7, the V gene TRBV7-2; the D call from TCRdb, TRBD1, cannot be confirmed without DNA. The V gene's germline CDR1 is SGHTA and CDR2 FQGNSA. This CDR3 spans 15 amino acids. The chain's CDR3 is CASSDRATLGYEQYF. The whole variable domain, filled in from reference TRBV7-2 and TRBJ2-7, reads GAGVSQSPSNKVTEKGKDVELRCDPISGHTALYWYRQSLGQGLEFLIYFQGNSAPDKSGLPSDRFSAERTGGSVSTLTIQRTQQEDSAVYLCASSDRATLGYEQYFGPGTRLTVT.